This is a list of T cell receptor beta chains from one sample in a study of cytomegalovirus exposure and HLA in healthy donors. Method: immunoSEQ multiplex PCR; TCRdb's copy keeps in-frame clones and lacks some. The top ten clones hold about 3.8% of a sample with some 86,000 clones, 93% of them seen once. Material for sequencing was PBMCs. Receptor source: a woman between 25 and 40 years old in good health and CMV-seronegative. Each CDR3 is given with its conserved first and last residue. D genes are given only for firm matches.

v_call cdr3_length d_call cdr3_aa
TRBV7-2 14 . CASSPGPQGNEQFF
TRBV9 17 . CASSPPQGANRNTEAFF
TRBV6-4 15 TRBD2 CASSERRGGINEQFF
TRBV27 16 . CASSIQGRVNTGELFF
TRBV9 17 . CASSVGLGAAVTDTQYF
TRBV5-1 18 TRBD1 CASSLAGTGRLRDEKLFF
TRBV28 14 . CASTAHSSNQPQHF
TRBV29-1 17 TRBD2 CSVARLAGASSYNEQFF
TRBV5-6 13 . CASSLRGAETQYF
TRBV9 15 . CASSASGILQETQYF
TRBV27 13 TRBD1 CASRRTGTGELFF
TRBV15 13 . CATRAGGSYEQYF
TRBV19 14 . CASTPRGNWGEQFF
TRBV5-4 13 TRBD1 CASSVGQAVQQYF
TRBV7-6 15 TRBD1 CASSKGTGGNYGYTF
TRBV19 14 . CASSIPGPYNEQFF
TRBV15 16 . CATSRRLGLAYNEQFF
TRBV5-1 13 . CASSRGQNTEAFF
TRBV27 15 . CASSLRDKDRDTIYF
TRBV2 15 TRBD1 CASSEYGTVNQPQHF
TRBV6-4 16 . CASNGGRRRRKETQYF
TRBV9 16 . CASSVEGEDYNSPLHF
TRBV5-4 15 TRBD1 CASSSQGVAKNIQYF
TRBV2 13 TRBD1 CARTRGHSYGYTF
TRBV11-1 16 TRBD2 CASSLGLAGVTDTQYF
TRBV5-8 15 . CASSMGGGWDQPQHF
TRBV5-1 13 . CASSDRENSPLHF
TRBV7-9 13 TRBD1 CASSVEGQGSYTF